This T cell receptor (beta chain) was sequenced during a study of identical twins. The junction had 13 bases not matched to a gene; V was cut back by 3 bases and J by 8 bases. There are 15 residues in the CDR3. Germline V CDR1 and CDR2: SGHDT, YYEEEE. TCRdb reprocessed the 5' RACE reads with MiXCR, giving one entry per CDR3 protein. The sample lists approximately 630,000 distinct CDR3 sequences, 7.1% occurring once. In addition, the sample was reused for a study of yellow fever vaccine responses in identical twins.

Specimen: PBMCs. The receptor was isolated from a woman between 18 and 30 years old in good health. The chain has TRBV5-6 and TRBJ1-2; the match to TRBD1 covers 7 bases. For the CDR3, the DNA is TGTGCCAGCAGCTACCAACCCCGGACAGGAGGCGGCTACACCTTC. It yields the protein CASSYQPRTGGGYTF. Looking up the rest from reference TRBV5-6 and TRBJ1-2 gives the full variable domain: DAGVTQSPTHLIKTRGQQVTLRCSPKSGHDTVSWYQQALGQGPQFIFQYYEEEERQRGNFPDRFSGHQFPNYSSELNVNALLLGDSALYLCASSYQPRTGGGYTFGSGTRLTVV.